Listed below are T cell receptor beta chains from one sample, sequenced in a study of T cells after yellow fever vaccination. Using its own MiXCR run on the 5' RACE reads, TCRdb lists one record per CDR3 protein. The sample consists of 300,000 to 350,000 distinct CDR3 sequences, about 7.8% of them appearing once. The input for sequencing was PBMCs, taken about 41 days after the first yellow fever vaccination. These receptor sequences come from a man younger than 35 who received the YFV17D yellow fever vaccine. Each CDR3 is given with its conserved first and last residue. The order of the fields is J gene, D gene, clone size, V gene, CDR3 protein, CDR3 DNA. A D gene is named only where the DNA matches it firmly. Size is omitted from some rows. Given values are once, few, many or a class for expanded clones.

TRBJ2-3 | NA | few | TRBV7-7 | CASSLFITDTQYF | TGTGCCAGCAGCTTATTCATTACAGATACGCAGTATTTT
TRBJ1-6 | NA | few | TRBV7-2 | CASSPPTGHNSPLHF | TGTGCCAGCAGCCCCCCTACAGGTCACAATTCACCCCTCCACTTT
TRBJ2-4 | TRBD2 | few | TRBV3-1 | CASASGGKNIQYF | TGTGCCAGTGCTAGCGGGGGAAAAAACATTCAGTACTTC
TRBJ2-2 | NA | few | TRBV9 | CASSVGLTGELFF | TGTGCCAGCAGCGTAGGCCTTACCGGGGAGCTGTTTTTT
TRBJ1-6 | NA | few | TRBV3-1 | CASSQRTVISPLHF | TGTGCCAGCAGCCAAAGGACAGTAATATCACCCCTCCACTTT
TRBJ1-1 | NA | NA | TRBV5-4 | CASSLGGDYTEAFF | TGTGCCAGCAGCTTAGGAGGGGATTACACTGAAGCTTTCTTT
TRBJ1-4 | NA | few | TRBV4-2 | CASSQVTDNEKLFF | TGTGCCAGCAGCCAAGTCACCGATAATGAAAAACTGTTTTTT
TRBJ2-3 | NA | few | TRBV6-2/TRBV6-3 | CASSYWADTQYF | TGTGCCAGCAGTTACTGGGCAGATACGCAGTATTTT
TRBJ2-7 | NA | NA | TRBV7-2 | CASSFGAYPGSIYEQYF | TGTGCCAGCAGCTTTGGAGCCTACCCCGGCAGTATCTACGAGCAGTACTTC
TRBJ1-4 | NA | NA | TRBV2 | CASRRGGEKLFF | TGTGCCAGCAGGAGGGGGGGAGAAAAACTGTTTTTT
TRBJ1-3 | NA | NA | TRBV7-6 | CASSLLVGRNSGNTIYF | TGTGCCAGCAGCTTACTTGTAGGCAGAAACTCTGGAAACACCATATATTTT
TRBJ2-3 | NA | NA | TRBV5-1 | CASSWKVTLGTDTQYF | TGCGCCAGCAGCTGGAAGGTGACATTGGGGACAGATACGCAGTATTTT
TRBJ2-3 | NA | many | TRBV28 | CASSLNPTKTDTQYF | TGTGCCAGCAGTTTAAACCCTACTAAGACAGATACGCAGTATTTT
TRBJ1-4 | NA | NA | TRBV28 | CASSPPRNEKLFF | TGTGCCAGCAGTCCTCCCCGAAATGAAAAACTGTTTTTT
TRBJ1-2 | NA | many | TRBV13 | CASSPPMWGYTF | TGTGCCAGCAGCCCACCTATGTGGGGCTACACCTTC
TRBJ2-1 | NA | many | TRBV5-1 | CASSPDRHEQFF | TGCGCCAGCAGCCCTGACAGGCATGAGCAGTTCTTC
TRBJ1-1 | NA | many | TRBV7-9 | CASSLQGPNTEAFF | TGTGCCAGCAGCTTGCAGGGACCGAACACTGAAGCTTTCTTT
TRBJ2-2 | NA | many | TRBV5-1 | CASSRWQGSTTGELFF | TGCGCCAGCAGCCGCTGGCAGGGGAGTACCACCGGGGAGCTGTTTTTT
TRBJ2-3 | NA | NA | TRBV16 | CASSQLKDTQYF | TGTGCCAGCAGCCAGCTTAAAGATACGCAGTATTTT
TRBJ2-3 | NA | NA | TRBV29-1 | CSADGRDPTDTQYF | TGCAGCGCGGATGGGAGAGACCCCACAGATACGCAGTATTTT
TRBJ2-5 | TRBD2 | NA | TRBV10-3 | CAISLLAGQETQYF | TGTGCCATCAGCCTACTAGCGGGACAAGAGACCCAGTACTTC
TRBJ2-5 | NA | few | TRBV6-1 | CASSELQLGVQETQYF | TGTGCCAGCAGTGAACTCCAGCTGGGGGTTCAAGAGACCCAGTACTTC
TRBJ2-3 | NA | NA | TRBV7-3 | CASSWGGGTEGSDTQYF | TGTGCCAGCAGCTGGGGAGGAGGGACAGAAGGGTCAGATACGCAGTATTTT
TRBJ2-7 | NA | many | TRBV7-3 | CASSSTGSSYEQYF | TGTGCCAGCAGCTCCACTGGAAGCTCCTACGAGCAGTACTTC
TRBJ1-2 | TRBD1 | many | TRBV24-1 | CATSDPTGGGGYTF | TGTGCCACCAGTGATCCGACAGGGGGCGGAGGCTACACCTTC
TRBJ1-4 | TRBD1 | many | TRBV4-1 | CASSQENRGFEKLFF | TGCGCCAGCAGCCAAGAAAACAGGGGTTTTGAAAAACTGTTTTTT
TRBJ2-1 | NA | NA | TRBV12-5 | CASDLDIGGRGYNEQFF | TGTGCTAGTGATTTGGATATCGGGGGGCGAGGATACAATGAGCAGTTCTTC
TRBJ2-7 | NA | NA | TRBV11-2 | CASSFSSPGGFISYEQYF | TGTGCCAGCAGCTTTAGTTCTCCAGGGGGGTTTATCTCCTACGAGCAGTACTTC
TRBJ1-5 | NA | NA | TRBV7-2 | CASSVGFRQPQHF | TGTGCCAGCAGCGTAGGGTTTCGACAGCCCCAGCATTTT
TRBJ2-6 | NA | NA | TRBV7-2 | CASSLRPGANVLTF | TGTGCCAGCAGCTTACGCCCTGGGGCCAACGTCCTGACTTTC
TRBJ2-5 | TRBD2 | few | TRBV6-5 | CASSYGGGLQETQYF | TGTGCCAGCAGTTACGGCGGGGGGTTACAAGAGACCCAGTACTTC
TRBJ2-5 | TRBD2 | few | TRBV6-2/TRBV6-3 | CASSYAPPGLLGETQYF | TGTGCCAGCAGTTACGCCCCCCCGGGACTACTTGGAGAGACCCAGTACTTC
TRBJ1-6 | NA | few | TRBV27 | CATRRGYNSPLHF | TGTGCCACCAGAAGGGGGTATAATTCACCCCTCCACTTT
TRBJ1-5 | TRBD1 | many | TRBV5-1 | CASSIGQGEPGSNQPQHF | TGCGCCAGCAGCATCGGACAGGGAGAGCCCGGTAGCAATCAGCCCCAGCATTTT
TRBJ1-5 | NA | NA | TRBV7-9 | CASSINNQPQHF | TGTGCCAGCAGTATTAATAATCAGCCCCAGCATTTT
TRBJ2-5 | TRBD2 | NA | TRBV20-1 | CSAFSGGEETQYF | TGCAGTGCTTTTAGCGGGGGGGAAGAGACCCAGTACTTC
TRBJ2-7 | NA | NA | TRBV7-8 | CASSLEGGQSYEQYF | TGTGCCAGCAGCTTAGAGGGGGGGCAGTCCTACGAGCAGTACTTC